The sequence of this TCR beta chain was determined in a study of identical twins. TCRdb redid the calling of the 5' RACE reads with MiXCR, one entry per CDR3 protein. The top ten hold around 0.3% of the sample, which has around 1.7 million distinct CDR3 sequences, about 32% seen once. This clonotype was recorded a few times. The source material was cord blood. This TCR was sampled from a newborn girl in good health.

CDR3 region: CASSELTDSNQPQHF. The CDR3 bases are TGTGCCAGCAGTGAATTGACCGATAGCAATCAGCCCCAGCATTTT. This chain connects TRBV25-1 to TRBJ1-5; no clear D. CDR3 length equals 15 residues. Germline V CDR1 and CDR2: MGHDK, SYGVNS. Trimming pared 1 base from V and 0 bases from J, leaving 7 bases between.